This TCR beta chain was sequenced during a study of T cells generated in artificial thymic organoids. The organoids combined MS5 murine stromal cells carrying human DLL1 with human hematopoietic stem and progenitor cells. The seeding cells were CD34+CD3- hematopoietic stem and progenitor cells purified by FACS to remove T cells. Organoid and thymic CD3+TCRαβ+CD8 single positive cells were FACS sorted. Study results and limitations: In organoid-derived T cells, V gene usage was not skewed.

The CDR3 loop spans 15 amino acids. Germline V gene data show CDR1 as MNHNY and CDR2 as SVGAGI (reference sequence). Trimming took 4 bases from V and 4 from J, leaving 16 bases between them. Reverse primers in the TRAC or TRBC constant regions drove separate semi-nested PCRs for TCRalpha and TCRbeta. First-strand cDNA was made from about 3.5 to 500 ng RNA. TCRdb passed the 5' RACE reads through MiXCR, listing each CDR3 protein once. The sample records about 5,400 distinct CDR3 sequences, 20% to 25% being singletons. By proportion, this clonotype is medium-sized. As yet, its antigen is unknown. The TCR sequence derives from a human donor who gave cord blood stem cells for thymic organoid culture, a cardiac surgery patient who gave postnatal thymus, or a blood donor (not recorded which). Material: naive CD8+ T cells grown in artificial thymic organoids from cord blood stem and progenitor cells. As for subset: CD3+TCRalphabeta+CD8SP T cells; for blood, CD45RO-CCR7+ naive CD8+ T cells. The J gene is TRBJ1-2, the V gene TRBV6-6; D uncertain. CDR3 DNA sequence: TGTGCCAGCAGTTTTCCGACGTTTGGGAGCTATGGCTACACCTTC. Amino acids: CASSFPTFGSYGYTF.